Below, 19 T cell receptor beta chains from the same sample are listed, as sequenced in a study of OX40 agonist ivuxolimab in advanced cancers. Profiling relied on immunoSEQ multiplex PCR, and the TCRdb table lists in-frame clones only, not all of them. The table has about 33,000 clones, about 80% seen once. The source was CD4+ or CD8+ T cells sorted from blood, collected in a trial of the OX40 agonist ivuxolimab. These receptors originate from an adult with an advanced solid tumor such as melanoma, head and neck, liver or kidney cancer.

V gene TRBV19 combines with J gene TRBJ2-5; 8 bases match TRBD1. V shed 3 bases and J 5 bases; nucleotides not matched to a gene: 17. The V gene's germline CDR1 is LNHDA and CDR2 SQIVND (reference sequence). The CDR3 loop spans 18 amino acids. CDR3 sequence reads: CASSMILGTGQGGETQYF. Written as DNA, the CDR3 is TGTGCCAGTAGTATGATATTGGGTACAGGACAGGGTGGCGAGACCCAGTACTTC.

The chain uses TRBV19 and TRBJ2-3, with TRBD1 matching over 7 bases. Per the germline V gene, CDR1 is LNHDA and CDR2 is SQIVND (reference sequence). The V gene end was trimmed by 4 bases and the J gene end by 5 bases; junction bases not matched to a gene: 3. The CDR3 consists of 13 residues. CDR3 protein: CASSTDRVDTQYF. CDR3 sequence (DNA): TGTGCCAGTAGTACTGACAGGGTAGATACGCAGTATTTT.

This rearrangement joins TRBV9 to TRBJ2-2; 12 bases align to TRBD2. Germline trimming cut 4 bases from V and 2 bases from J; bases unmatched to any gene: 6. The CDR3 sequence is 17 residues long. Looked up from germline, CDR1 is SGDLS and CDR2 is YYNGEE. DNA for the CDR3: TGTGCCAGCAGCATCGAAGGACTAGCGGGAAACACCGGGGAGCTGTTTTTT. Amino acids: CASSIEGLAGNTGELFF.

J is TRBJ1-1 and V is TRBV6-1; 7 bases align to TRBD1. Germline-derived CDR1 and CDR2 are MNHNS and SASEGT. The CDR3 has 11 residues. The ends lost 5 bases at V and 8 bases at J; junction bases unmatched: 2. The CDR3 DNA sequence: TGTGCCAGCAGTTTACAGGGGGAAGCTTTCTTT. Amino acid sequence: CASSLQGEAFF.

V and J are TRBV10-1 and TRBJ2-5, with 12 bases that match TRBD2. V was clipped by 4 bases and J by 7 bases; unmatched bases: 7. CDR1 is WNHNN and CDR2 is SYGVQD in the germline V gene (reference sequence). The CDR3 runs to 15 residues. CDR3 in amino acids: CASSATSGGHGTQYF. The CDR3 DNA sequence: TGCGCCAGCAGTGCAACTAGCGGGGGGCACGGGACCCAGTACTTC.

This chain uses TRBV6-6 with TRBJ2-7, with 7 bases aligning to TRBD2. V lost 4 bases and J lost 9; bases outside the gene matches: 3. This CDR3 is built from 11 residues. Looked up from germline, CDR1 is MNHNY and CDR2 is SVGAGI (reference sequence). The CDR3 DNA reads as TGTGCCAGCAGTTGGGGGGGACGGCAGTACTTC. This translates into CASSWGGRQYF.

CDR3 protein: CASSPRGQNTEAFF. The CDR3 nucleotides read TGTGCCAGCTCACCACGAGGGCAGAACACTGAAGCTTTCTTT. The chain joins TRBV18 to TRBJ1-1; no definite D call. This CDR3 is built from 14 residues. Between the trimmed V and J ends, which lost 1 base and 1 base, there was a span of 7 bases. The germline V gene has CDR1 KGHSH and CDR2 LQKENI.

This rearrangement joins TRBV4-2 to TRBJ2-5; 12 positions match TRBD2. There are 17 residues in the CDR3. Germline V gene data show CDR1 as LGHNA and CDR2 as YNFKEQ. V lost 2 bases and J lost 4; bases outside the gene matches: 8. Here the CDR3 reads CASSQRSSGGAGETQYF. The CDR3 coding sequence is TGTGCCAGCAGCCAACGGTCTAGCGGGGGGGCGGGAGAGACCCAGTACTTC.

V is TRBV7-2 and J is TRBJ1-2; TRBD1 might be the D (5 bases). V shed 7 bases and J shed 5 bases, with 14 bases lying between them. The CDR3 totals 13 residues. Germline CDR1 is SGHTA and CDR2 is FQGNSA. The CDR3 here is CASNSRAIYGYTF. CDR3 coding DNA: TGTGCCAGCAACAGCAGGGCGATATATGGCTACACCTTC.

This chain links TRBV28 with TRBJ2-1; the match to TRBD2 covers 10 bases. CDR3 length: 15 amino acids. The germline gives CDR1 MDHEN, CDR2 SYDVKM. J gave up 9 bases and V 8 bases, and 13 bases lay outside the gene matches. The CDR3 nucleotides read TGTGCCAGCCGAAGCGGGGGGGCCGGTTATGGTGAGCAGTTCTTC. Amino acid sequence: CASRSGGAGYGEQFF. The whole variable domain, remainder taken from reference TRBV28 and TRBJ2-1, is DVKVTQSSRYLVKRTGEKVFLECVQDMDHENMFWYRQDPGLGLRLIYFSYDVKMKEKGDIPEGYSVSREKKERFSLILESASTNQTSMYLCASRSGGAGYGEQFFGPGTRLTVL.

This clone was seen only a few times. The rearrangement links TRBV19 to TRBJ2-7, with D perhaps matching TRBD1 or TRBD2 (5 bases each). Trimming pared 10 bases from V and 4 bases from J, leaving 17 bases between. This CDR3 spans 13 amino acids. Germline values: CDR1 LNHDA, CDR2 SQIVND (reference sequence). Here the CDR3 DNA reads TGTGCCACGTCTAGGGGAGTAGGATACGAGCAGTACTTC. Protein: CATSRGVGYEQYF.

This chain uses TRBV10-3 with TRBJ2-7, with D uncertain. The germline CDR1 and CDR2 sequences are ENHRY and SYGVKD. The germline V and J ends were trimmed by 5 bases and 4 bases, with 12 bases remaining between them. The CDR3 is made up of 13 amino acids. CDR3 in amino acids: CAISPRVGYEQYF. CDR3 bases: TGTGCCATCAGTCCACGGGTGGGGTACGAGCAGTACTTC.

The chain is built from TRBV2 and TRBJ2-3; D may be TRBD1 or TRBD2 (5 bases each). Per the germline V gene, CDR1 is SNHLY and CDR2 is FYNNEI. V was shortened by 6 bases and J by 2 bases, with 12 bases between the two germline ends. The CDR3 runs to 14 residues. The CDR3 region is CASRSTDYTDTQYF. The CDR3 nucleotides are TGTGCCAGCAGGTCGACAGACTACACAGATACGCAGTATTTT.

The V and J genes are TRBV6-5 and TRBJ1-2; no firm D call. Germline values: CDR1 MNHEY, CDR2 SVGAGI. The CDR3 covers 15 residues. V gave up 2 bases and J gave up 2 bases, with 12 bases separating them. The CDR3 sequence is CASSYVGGKNYGYTF. The CDR3 DNA sequence: TGTGCCAGCAGTTACGTCGGAGGGAAGAACTATGGCTACACCTTC.

V is TRBV6-1 and J is TRBJ1-1, with TRBD1 identical over 7 bases. Trimming removed 4 bases from V and 5 bases from J; junction bases left unmatched: 4. Per the germline V gene, CDR1 is MNHNS and CDR2 is SASEGT. The CDR3 has 13 amino acids. The CDR3 region is CASSGQGWTEAFF. CDR3 in DNA: TGTGCCAGCAGTGGACAGGGATGGACTGAAGCTTTCTTT.

The gene calls are TRBV6-6 and TRBJ2-2, with D hard to call. V was shortened by 3 bases and J by 5 bases, with 7 bases between the two germline ends. Per the germline V gene, CDR1 is MNHNY and CDR2 is SVGAGI (reference sequence). The CDR3 covers 13 residues. The DNA for the CDR3 is TGTGCCAGCAGTTATAGTAGGACCGGGGAGCTGTTTTTT. It encodes CASSYSRTGELFF.

The rearrangement links TRBV10-3 to TRBJ2-3; 11 nucleotides agree with TRBD2. The CDR3 runs to 14 residues. Per the germline V gene, CDR1 is ENHRY and CDR2 is SYGVKD. V lost 7 bases and J lost 3; bases outside the gene matches: 3. The CDR3 DNA reads TGTGCCATCACGGCTAGCGGGGGGACAGATACGCAGTATTTT. Protein product: CAITASGGTDTQYF.

J is TRBJ2-3 and V is TRBV6-1, with TRBD2 identical over 7 bases. V was pared by 8 bases and J by 8 bases, with 7 bases of the junction left unmatched. This CDR3 region has 12 residues. Looked up from germline, CDR1 is MNHNS and CDR2 is SASEGT. The CDR3 sequence: CASWGGVGTQYF. DNA for the CDR3: TGTGCCAGCTGGGGAGGGGTAGGTACGCAGTATTTT.

The rearrangement uses TRBV5-1 and TRBJ2-3; 9 bases map to TRBD1. This CDR3 region has 16 residues. Germline values: CDR1 SGHRS, CDR2 YFSETQ. V lost 6 bases to trimming and J lost 2 bases; unmatched junction nucleotides: 10. The CDR3 loop reads CASTTERTGVTDTQYF. DNA of the CDR3: TGCGCCAGCACTACTGAACGGACAGGGGTCACAGATACGCAGTATTTT.